This entry describes one T cell receptor beta chain. The data originate from a study of CD8 T cells in Susac syndrome. CDR3 length equals 14 residues. Unmatched junction bases numbered 4, after V lost 3 bases and J lost 2 bases. Germline-derived CDR1 and CDR2 are SGDLS and YYNGEE. TCR beta from blood CD8+ and CD4+ T cells was sequenced. Controls matched for age and sex were healthy donors. Isolation of CD8+ and CD4+ T cells was performed negatively, whereas enrichment of TEMRA cells was done by FACS. RNA, at roughly 0.5 to 1 ug, was reverse transcribed with random hexamers. Across 54 Vbeta and 13 Jbeta, TCR beta CDR3 was amplified with immunoSEQ multiplex PCR. TCRdb fed the immunoSEQ multiplex PCR reads into MiXCR, producing one record per CDR3 protein. The table shows about 120,000 distinct CDR3 sequences, with around 90% occurring only once.

The chain recombines TRBV9 with TRBJ1-1; 7 bases are shared with TRBD1. The source material was CD8+ T cells from PBMCs. This clonotype was obtained from a human donor in good health. As DNA, the CDR3 is TGTGCCAGCAGCGCTACAGGGGACAACACTGAAGCTTTCTTT. Protein: CASSATGDNTEAFF.